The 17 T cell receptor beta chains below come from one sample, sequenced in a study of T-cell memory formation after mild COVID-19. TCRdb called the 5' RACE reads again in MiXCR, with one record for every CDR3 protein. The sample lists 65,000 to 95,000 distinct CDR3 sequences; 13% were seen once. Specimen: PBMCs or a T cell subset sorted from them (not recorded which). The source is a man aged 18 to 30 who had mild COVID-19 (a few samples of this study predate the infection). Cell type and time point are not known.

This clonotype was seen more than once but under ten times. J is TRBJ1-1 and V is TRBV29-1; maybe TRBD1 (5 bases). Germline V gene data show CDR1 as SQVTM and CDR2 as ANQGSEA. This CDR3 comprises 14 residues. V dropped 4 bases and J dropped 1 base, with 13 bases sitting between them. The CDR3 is CSVGLTDTNTEAFF. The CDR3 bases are TGCAGCGTTGGGCTGACAGATACGAACACTGAAGCTTTCTTT. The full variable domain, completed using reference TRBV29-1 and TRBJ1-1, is SAVISQKPSRDICQRGTSLTIQCQVDSQVTMMFWYRQQPGQSLTLIATANQGSEATYESGFVIDKFPISRPNLTFSTLTVSNMSPEDSSIYLCSVGLTDTNTEAFFGQGTRLTVV.

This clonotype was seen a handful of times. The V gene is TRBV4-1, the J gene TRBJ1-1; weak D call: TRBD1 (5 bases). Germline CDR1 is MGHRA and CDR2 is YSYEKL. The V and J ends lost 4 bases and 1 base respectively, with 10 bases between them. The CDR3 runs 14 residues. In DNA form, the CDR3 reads TGCGCCAGCAGCCCCCGGGACGGGAACACTGAAGCTTTCTTT. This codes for CASSPRDGNTEAFF.

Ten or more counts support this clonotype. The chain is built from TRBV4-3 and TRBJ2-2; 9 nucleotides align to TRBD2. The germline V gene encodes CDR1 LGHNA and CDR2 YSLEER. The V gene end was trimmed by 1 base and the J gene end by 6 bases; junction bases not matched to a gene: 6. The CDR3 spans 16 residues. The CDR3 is CASSQVGTSIAGELFF. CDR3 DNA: TGCGCCAGCAGCCAAGTTGGGACTAGCATCGCCGGGGAGCTGTTTTTT.

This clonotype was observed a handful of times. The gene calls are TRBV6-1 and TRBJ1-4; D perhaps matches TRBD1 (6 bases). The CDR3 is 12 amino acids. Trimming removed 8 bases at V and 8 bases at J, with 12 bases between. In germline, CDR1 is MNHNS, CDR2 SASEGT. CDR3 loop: CASEWGGEKLFF. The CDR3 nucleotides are TGTGCCAGCGAGTGGGGGGGCGAAAAACTGTTTTTT.

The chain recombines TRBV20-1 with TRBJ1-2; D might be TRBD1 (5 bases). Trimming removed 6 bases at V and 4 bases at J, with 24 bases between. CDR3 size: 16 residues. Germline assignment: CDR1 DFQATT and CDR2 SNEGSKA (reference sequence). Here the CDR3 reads CSAGGTGAGRGYGYTF. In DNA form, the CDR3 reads TGCAGTGCCGGGGGGACCGGAGCGGGTAGAGGCTATGGCTACACCTTC.

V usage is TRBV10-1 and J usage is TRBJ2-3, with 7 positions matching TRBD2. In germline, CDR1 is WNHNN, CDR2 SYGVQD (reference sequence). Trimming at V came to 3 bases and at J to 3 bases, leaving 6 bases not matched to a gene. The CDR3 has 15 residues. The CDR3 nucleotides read TGCGCCAGCAGTGACGGAAGCGGGGAGACAGATACGCAGTATTTT. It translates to CASSDGSGETDTQYF.

The CDR3 bases are TGCAGCGTTGAAAGGGGGGCGCCCGGGGAGCTGTTTTTT. This gives the protein CSVERGAPGELFF. This chain links TRBV29-1 with TRBJ2-2; the D gene could be TRBD1 or TRBD2 (6 bases each). Germline V lookup: CDR1 SQVTM, CDR2 ANQGSEA. CDR3 length: 13 residues. Trimming pared 2 bases from V and 6 bases from J, leaving 10 bases between.

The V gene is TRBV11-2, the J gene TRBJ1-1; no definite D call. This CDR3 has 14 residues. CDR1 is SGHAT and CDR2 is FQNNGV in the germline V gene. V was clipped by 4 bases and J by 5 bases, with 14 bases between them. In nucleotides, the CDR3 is TGTGCCAGCAGCTCGGACGGTGCCTTAACTGAAGCTTTCTTT. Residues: CASSSDGALTEAFF.

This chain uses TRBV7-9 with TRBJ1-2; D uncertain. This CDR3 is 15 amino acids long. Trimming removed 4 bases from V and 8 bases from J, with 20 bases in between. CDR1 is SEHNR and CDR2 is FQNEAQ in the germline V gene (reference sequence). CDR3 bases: TGTGCCAGCAGCTCCCGAGGGTGGGAGCGTGGGGGCTACACCTTC. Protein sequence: CASSSRGWERGGYTF.

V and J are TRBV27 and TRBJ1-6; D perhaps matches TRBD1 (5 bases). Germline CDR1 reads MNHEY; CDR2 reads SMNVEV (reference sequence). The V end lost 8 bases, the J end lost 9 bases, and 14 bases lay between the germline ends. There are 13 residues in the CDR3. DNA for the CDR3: TGTGCCAGCCGGAGCGGGGGTGGTTCACCCCTCCACTTT. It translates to CASRSGGGSPLHF.

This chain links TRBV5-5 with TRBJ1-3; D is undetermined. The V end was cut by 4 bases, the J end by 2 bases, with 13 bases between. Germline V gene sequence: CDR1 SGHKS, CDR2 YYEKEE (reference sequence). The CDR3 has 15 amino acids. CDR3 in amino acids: CASSEEMGAGNTIYF. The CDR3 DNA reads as TGTGCCAGCAGCGAGGAGATGGGAGCTGGAAACACCATATATTTT.

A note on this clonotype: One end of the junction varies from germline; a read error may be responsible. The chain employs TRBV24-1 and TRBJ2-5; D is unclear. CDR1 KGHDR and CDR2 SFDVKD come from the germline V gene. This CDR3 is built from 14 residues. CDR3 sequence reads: CATSDPWTQGTQYF. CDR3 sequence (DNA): TGTGCCACCAGTGATCCCTGGACCCAAGGGACCCAGTACTTC.

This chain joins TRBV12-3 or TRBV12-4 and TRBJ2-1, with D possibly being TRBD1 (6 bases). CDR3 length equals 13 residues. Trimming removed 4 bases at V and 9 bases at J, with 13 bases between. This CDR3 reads CASSSQGGGEQFF. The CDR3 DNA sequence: TGTGCCAGCAGTTCACAGGGCGGAGGTGAGCAGTTCTTC.

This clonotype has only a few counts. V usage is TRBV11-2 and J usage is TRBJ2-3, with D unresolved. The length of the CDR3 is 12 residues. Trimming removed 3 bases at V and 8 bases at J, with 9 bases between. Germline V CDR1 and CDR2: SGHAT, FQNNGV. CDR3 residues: CASSFGSPTQYF. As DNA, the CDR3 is TGTGCCAGCAGCTTCGGTTCTCCTACGCAGTATTTT.

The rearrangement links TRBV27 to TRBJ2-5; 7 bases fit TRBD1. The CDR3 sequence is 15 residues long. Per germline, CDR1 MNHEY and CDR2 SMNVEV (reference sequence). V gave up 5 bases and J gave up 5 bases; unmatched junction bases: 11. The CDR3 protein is CASSHRQGMQETQYF. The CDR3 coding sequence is TGTGCCAGCAGTCACCGACAGGGTATGCAGGAGACCCAGTACTTC.

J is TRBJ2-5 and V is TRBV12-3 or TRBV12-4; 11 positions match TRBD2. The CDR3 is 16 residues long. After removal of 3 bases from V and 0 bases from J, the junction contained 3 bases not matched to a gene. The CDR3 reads CASSLLTSGDQETQYF. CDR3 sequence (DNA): TGTGCCAGCAGTTTGCTGACTAGCGGGGACCAAGAGACCCAGTACTTC.

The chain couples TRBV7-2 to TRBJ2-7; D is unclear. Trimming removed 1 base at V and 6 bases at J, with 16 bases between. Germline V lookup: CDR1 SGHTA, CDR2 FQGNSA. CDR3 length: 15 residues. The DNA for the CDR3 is TGTGCCAGCAGCTTAGGTCCCATTTTGGGCCCCGAGCAGTACTTC. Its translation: CASSLGPILGPEQYF.